These T cell receptor beta chains were read from a single sample in a study of blood T cell repertoires in COVID-19. Generated by immunoSEQ multiplex PCR, the TCRdb table keeps only in-frame clones and is missing some. The table has 200,000 to 300,000 clones, 86% seen once; the top ten hold about 2.9%. The specimen sequenced was peripheral blood. All receptors derive from a woman aged 30 to 39 who had recovered from COVID-19. CDR3s include the opening cysteine and the closing phenylalanine or tryptophan. D genes are given only for firm matches.

TRBV29-1 TRBD1 CSARQGGLEPQHF
TRBV5-6 TRBD1 CASIWTGKNEQFF
TRBV19 TRBD2 CASSRGGLYEQYF
TRBV7-6 NA CASSLAQGHTEAFF
TRBV5-4 TRBD1 CASSSDRERPQHF
TRBV7-3 NA CASSRGDTLPPSYNSPLHF
TRBV7-3 NA CASSLKAGDGEQFF
TRBV2 TRBD2 CASRGTSGVRAYNEQFF
TRBV25-1 TRBD2 CASSGSLAGTSTDTQYF
TRBV5-6 TRBD1 CASSLGGTAYGYTF
TRBV4-1 TRBD1 CASSLSWSGTGKNIQYF
TRBV6-1 TRBD2 CASSGLTSGSTDTQYF
TRBV7-9 NA CASSPRLGRGNQPQHF
TRBV18 NA CASSLSGLGTSTDTQYF
TRBV2 NA CARDRGDADTQYF